What follows are 26 T cell receptor beta chains derived from one specimen sequenced in a study of T cell repertoires in cytomegalovirus infection. These receptors are not linked to any known antigen. TCRdb re-analysed the reads in MiXCR, keeping a single row per CDR3 protein. The data contain nearly 700,000 distinct CDR3 sequences, 33% of them singletons. Sample: cultured PBMCs, taken from culture after CMV antigen stimulation. The receptor source for this set is a human donor in good health (CMV status not recorded). Some clones in this sample may be carry-over from other donors' samples.

The chain joins TRBV6-2 or TRBV6-3 to TRBJ2-3, with D unresolved. This CDR3 comprises 17 residues. Germline CDR1 is MNHEY and CDR2 is SVGEGT. V lost 2 bases to trimming and J lost 1 base, with 16 bases between them. CDR3 coding DNA: TGTGCCAGCAGTTACCCTGGGAAGGGTTTGGGCACAGATACGCAGTATTTT. Translating gives CASSYPGKGLGTDTQYF.

The genes are TRBV11-2 and TRBJ2-1, with D unresolved. Germline CDR1 SGHAT, CDR2 FQNNGV. The CDR3 loop spans 14 amino acids. V dropped 5 bases and J dropped 16 bases, with 24 bases sitting between them. The CDR3 reads CASSPRSGPSHQFF. CDR3 nucleotide sequence: TGTGCCAGCAGCCCGAGATCCGGGCCTTCGCACCAATTCTTC.

The V and J genes are TRBV12-3 or TRBV12-4 and TRBJ1-2; no definite D call. Deletions cut 4 bases from V and 7 bases from J, with 7 bases between. The length of the CDR3 is 11 residues. The CDR3 loop reads CASSSAGGYTF. The CDR3 DNA sequence: TGTGCCAGCAGTTCTGCCGGTGGCTACACCTTC.

This clonotype was seen a single time. The chain uses TRBV7-9 and TRBJ2-3, with D tentatively TRBD1 (5 bases). V gave up 3 bases and J gave up 5 bases, with 15 bases separating them. The CDR3 length is 15 residues. CDR1 and CDR2 (germline): SEHNR, FQNEAQ (reference sequence). The DNA of the CDR3 is TGTGCCAGCAGCTTCAGGGCACCAAAGGGAGATACGCAGTATTTT. It codes for CASSFRAPKGDTQYF.

The chain is built from TRBV7-6 and TRBJ1-2, with 7 bases aligning to TRBD1. Germline V gene sequence: CDR1 SGHVS, CDR2 FNYEAQ. This CDR3 region has 16 residues. Trimming at V came to 1 base and at J to 4 bases, leaving 9 bases not matched to a gene. The chain's CDR3 is CASSLGAGTDFYGYTF. The CDR3 DNA sequence: TGTGCCAGCAGCTTAGGTGCAGGGACAGACTTCTATGGCTACACCTTC.

This clonotype showed up just a few times. The chain joins TRBV12-3 or TRBV12-4 to TRBJ2-2; 11 bases are shared with TRBD1. CDR3 length equals 18 residues. V trimming: 4 bases; J trimming: 1 base; junction bases outside the gene matches: 8. CDR3 protein: CASSYGTGGFVNTGELFF. In DNA form, the CDR3 reads TGTGCCAGCAGTTACGGGACAGGGGGTTTTGTGAACACCGGGGAGCTGTTTTTT.

This clonotype was seen many times. One end of the junction does not line up with germline, which may come from a read error. CDR3 bases: TGTGCCAGCAGCTTACGCGAACTAGCGGGGGCTGAATTC. This translates into CASSLRELAGAEF. This chain joins TRBV7-2 and TRBJ2-7, with TRBD2 matching over 11 bases. This CDR3 comprises 13 residues. The germline V gene has CDR1 SGHTA and CDR2 FQGNSA.

This clonotype has a count of ten or more. This sequence joins TRBV7-2 and TRBJ2-3, with D perhaps matching TRBD1 (5 bases). The V gene lost 3 bases and the J gene lost 8 bases, with 9 bases spanning the gap. The CDR3 sequence is 12 residues long. CDR1 and CDR2 (germline): SGHTA, FQGNSA. The chain's CDR3 is CASSLARGTQYF. The CDR3 DNA follows: TGTGCCAGCAGCTTGGCTAGGGGTACGCAGTATTTT.

The rearrangement joins TRBV5-1 to TRBJ2-1, with no clear D. Germline V lookup: CDR1 SGHRS, CDR2 YFSETQ. Trimming pared 0 bases from V and 8 bases from J, leaving 12 bases between. The CDR3 runs to 14 residues. The CDR3 protein is CASSLGEIVYEQFF. The CDR3 nucleotides are TGCGCCAGCAGCTTGGGCGAGATAGTTTATGAGCAGTTCTTC.

The chain has TRBV14 and TRBJ1-1, with D possibly being TRBD1 (5 bases). This CDR3 has 18 residues. V lost 0 bases and J 6 bases, leaving 23 bases between the germline ends. CDR1 and CDR2 from the germline V gene are SGHDN and FVKESK. The CDR3 protein is CASSQELAGRFNNAEAFF. For the CDR3, the DNA is TGTGCCAGCAGCCAAGAATTGGCAGGGAGATTTAACAACGCTGAAGCTTTCTTT. The full variable domain, its missing parts supplied by reference TRBV14 and TRBJ1-1, is EAGVTQFPSHSVIEKGQTVTLRCDPISGHDNLYWYRRVMGKEIKFLLHFVKESKQDESGMPNNRFLAERTGGTYSTLKVQPAELEDSGVYFCASSQELAGRFNNAEAFFGQGTRLTVV.

A few counts support this clonotype. The chain links TRBV7-6 to TRBJ2-2; D is ambiguous. Germline CDR1 SGHVS, CDR2 FNYEAQ. V lost 5 bases, J lost 5 bases, and 18 bases lay in between. This CDR3 spans 16 amino acids. The CDR3 sequence is CASSPRATRWTGELFF. In DNA form, the CDR3 reads TGTGCCAGCAGCCCCCGAGCGACCAGATGGACCGGGGAGCTGTTTTTT.

Comment on this clonotype: At one end, the junction sequence differs from germline, possibly due to a read error. V gene TRBV12-3 or TRBV12-4 combines with J gene TRBJ2-7; D is ambiguous. The CDR3 is 13 amino acids. The CDR3 bases are TGTGTCAGCAACGACGATTCCTCCTACGAGCAGTACTTC. Protein: CVSNDDSSYEQYF.

This clonotype was recorded a few times. The gene calls are TRBV20-1 and TRBJ2-3; no definite D call. There are 12 residues in the CDR3. Germline CDR1 DFQATT, CDR2 SNEGSKA (reference sequence). V shed 4 bases and J shed 8 bases, with 13 bases lying between them. CDR3 sequence reads: CSANPAHVTQYF. In DNA form, the CDR3 reads TGCAGTGCTAACCCGGCTCATGTTACGCAGTATTTT.

A few counts support this clonotype. V usage is TRBV7-9 and J usage is TRBJ1-2; D remains unclear. This CDR3 is built from 17 residues. The germline V gene has CDR1 SEHNR and CDR2 FQNEAQ (reference sequence). Trimming removed 2 bases from V and 4 bases from J, with 20 bases in between. DNA for the CDR3: TGTGCCAGCAGCTTACCCCCTGGGGAGGGTGGCGTCTATGGCTACACCTTC. This codes for CASSLPPGEGGVYGYTF. The full variable domain, completed using reference TRBV7-9 and TRBJ1-2, is DTGVSQNPRHKITKRGQNVTFRCDPISEHNRLYWYRQTLGQGPEFLTYFQNEAQLEKSRLLSDRFSAERPKGSFSTLEIQRTEQGDSAMYLCASSLPPGEGGVYGYTFGSGTRLTVV.

The sample holds a few counts of this clonotype. CDR3 sequence reads: CASSSGGKWTYNEQFF. CDR3 coding DNA: TGCGCCAGCAGCTCGGGTGGAAAATGGACCTACAATGAGCAGTTCTTC. The genes are TRBV5-1 and TRBJ2-1; no firm D call. V was pared by 3 bases and J by 2 bases, with 15 bases between. Per the germline V gene, CDR1 is SGHRS and CDR2 is YFSETQ. The CDR3 length is 16 residues. The full variable domain, with the rest looked up from reference TRBV5-1 and TRBJ2-1, is KAGVTQTPRYLIKTRGQQVTLSCSPISGHRSVSWYQQTPGQGLQFLFEYFSETQRNKGNFPGRFSGRQFSNSRSEMNVSTLELGDSALYLCASSSGGKWTYNEQFFGPGTRLTVL.

The chain links TRBV7-2 to TRBJ2-7, with a possible D match to TRBD2 (5 bases). The CDR3 contains 16 residues. From germline, CDR1 is SGHTA and CDR2 FQGNSA. Deletions cut 5 bases from V and 0 bases from J, with 17 bases between. Here the CDR3 reads CASSPLGKYLSYEQYF. The CDR3 DNA sequence: TGTGCCAGCAGCCCCCTCGGGAAATACCTCTCCTACGAGCAGTACTTC.

V gene TRBV28 combines with J gene TRBJ2-3; the match to TRBD1 covers 7 bases. Losses at the gene ends were 7 bases for V and 0 bases for J; bases not matched to a gene: 10. Germline CDR1 is MDHEN and CDR2 is SYDVKM. The CDR3 is made up of 16 amino acids. DNA for the CDR3: TGTGCCAGCAACATCGGGACAGAACCTAGCACAGATACGCAGTATTTT. Protein: CASNIGTEPSTDTQYF.

This rearrangement joins TRBV2 to TRBJ2-5; D perhaps matches TRBD1 (6 bases). Germline V gives CDR1 SNHLY, CDR2 FYNNEI. This CDR3 comprises 14 residues. Between the trimmed V and J ends, which lost 5 bases and 0 bases, there was a span of 10 bases. The CDR3 nucleotides are TGTGCCAGCAGTATTCACAGGGACCAAGAGACCCAGTACTTC. This encodes CASSIHRDQETQYF. The whole variable domain, remainder taken from reference TRBV2 and TRBJ2-5, is EPEVTQTPSHQVTQMGQEVILRCVPISNHLYFYWYRQILGQKVEFLVSFYNNEISEKSEIFDDQFSVERPDGSNFTLKIRSTKLEDSAMYFCASSIHRDQETQYFGPGTRLLVL.

V is TRBV15 and J is TRBJ2-1; TRBD2 aligns across 9 bases. Germline CDR1 LNHNV, CDR2 YYDKDF (reference sequence). Losses at the gene ends were 3 bases for V and 5 bases for J; bases not matched to a gene: 11. The length of the CDR3 is 17 residues. CDR3 loop: CATSSNPGLALNNEQFF. The CDR3 DNA reads TGTGCCACCAGCAGTAATCCGGGACTAGCACTAAACAATGAGCAGTTCTTC.

The chain couples TRBV6-2 or TRBV6-3 to TRBJ2-6, with TRBD2 identical over 9 bases. Per germline, CDR1 MNHEY and CDR2 SVGEGT. Trimming cost V 2 bases and J 3 bases; bases outside gene matches: 2. The CDR3 is 16 residues long. The CDR3 DNA follows: TGTGCCAGCAGTTACGCGGGAGGGAGTGGGGCCAACGTCCTGACTTTC. It specifies CASSYAGGSGANVLTF.

In nucleotides, the CDR3 is TGTGCCAGCAGCTCCCATGGGGGGTCCTACAATGAGCAGTTCTTC. It translates to CASSSHGGSYNEQFF. J is TRBJ2-1 and V is TRBV3-1, with D possibly TRBD2 on 6 matching bases. Germline lookup yields CDR1 LGHDT and CDR2 YNNKEL (reference sequence). V lost 5 bases to trimming and J lost 1 base, with 12 bases between them. This CDR3 comprises 15 residues.

The chain combines TRBV12-3 or TRBV12-4 with TRBJ2-5, with 9 positions matching TRBD2. This CDR3 has 12 amino acids. With V trimmed by 5 bases and J by 9 bases, 4 bases remained unmatched. Here the CDR3 reads CASSGTSLSQYF. CDR3 sequence (DNA): TGTGCCAGCAGTGGGACTAGCCTATCCCAGTACTTC.

This clonotype was detected ten times or more. The chain joins TRBV7-2 to TRBJ2-3; D is undetermined. The V and J ends lost 5 bases and 5 bases respectively, with 11 bases between them. CDR1 and CDR2 from the germline V gene are SGHTA and FQGNSA. The CDR3 is made up of 13 amino acids. DNA for the CDR3: TGTGCCAGCAGCCAGGACCGCTTAGATACGCAGTATTTT. Protein sequence: CASSQDRLDTQYF.

This chain links TRBV25-1 with TRBJ1-1; TRBD1 is a possible D gene (5 bases). V shed 11 bases and J shed 7 bases, with 23 bases lying between them. This CDR3 region has 14 residues. The germline gives CDR1 MGHDK, CDR2 SYGVNS. The CDR3 is CAAYVLGRLGEAFF. The CDR3, as DNA: TGTGCCGCCTACGTCTTGGGACGACTCGGTGAAGCTTTCTTT.

The sample holds a few counts of this clonotype. The CDR3 DNA reads TGTGCCACCGCCCCTGGGGGAGATACGCAGTATTTT. Translated: CATAPGGDTQYF. The rearrangement uses TRBV6-2 or TRBV6-3 and TRBJ2-3, with D perhaps being TRBD1 or TRBD2 (5 bases each). The CDR3 spans 12 residues. CDR1 is MNHEY and CDR2 is SVGEGT in the germline V gene. Trimming left V 10 bases short and J 5 bases short, with 13 bases between.

J is TRBJ2-1 and V is TRBV7-9; D possibly corresponds to TRBD1 (6 bases). V was clipped by 7 bases and J by 5 bases, with 12 bases between them. The V gene's germline CDR1 is SEHNR and CDR2 FQNEAQ (reference sequence). The CDR3 covers 13 residues. CDR3 sequence reads: CASIPQGHNEQFF. The CDR3 DNA follows: TGTGCCAGCATCCCTCAGGGGCACAATGAGCAGTTCTTC. The whole variable domain, remainder taken from reference TRBV7-9 and TRBJ2-1, is DTGVSQNPRHKITKRGQNVTFRCDPISEHNRLYWYRQTLGQGPEFLTYFQNEAQLEKSRLLSDRFSAERPKGSFSTLEIQRTEQGDSAMYLCASIPQGHNEQFFGPGTRLTVL.